Described below is a single T cell receptor beta chain sequence and its context. Its target is unknown. PCR involved 60 Vbeta and 13 Jbeta primers. Assay used: immunoSEQ multiplex PCR; TCRdb lists only in-frame clones, some missing. This table has roughly 150,000 clones, over 55% appearing once. This specimen belongs to a study of cytomegalovirus exposure and HLA in healthy donors. On the study more broadly: A previous analysis identified approximately 120 million unique TCR beta sequences derived from 180 million or so T cells. Drawn from HLA-typed donors, about 85 million unique TCRs were held in an early data release. Overall study results and limits: It was in a later analysis that TCR association rates were seen to vary by HLA locus, highest for DRB1 and lowest for HLA-C. In most subjects, TCR beta sequences reportedly gave accurate predictions of HLA-A and HLA-B alleles.

V was clipped by 2 bases and J by 10 bases; unmatched bases: 9. This CDR3 region has 14 residues. CDR1 is SGHNT and CDR2 is YYREEE in the germline V gene (reference sequence). The genes are TRBV5-4 and TRBJ1-1; TRBD1 matches 9 bases. The TCR originated in a man aged 40-49 years in good health and CMV-seronegative. Sequenced sample: PBMCs. The CDR3 bases are TGTGCCAGCAGCTTACCGGGACAGGGTGGCCGAGCTTTCTTT. Translating gives CASSLPGQGGRAFF.